This T cell receptor (beta chain) was sequenced for a study of CXCR3-negative and CXCR3-positive naive CD8 T cells. Overall study context: Collectively, the libraries yielded approximately 140 million TRB reads in total, at about 1.5 +/- 0.3 million per library. Findings and caveats of the study: When CXCR3-positive naive cells were set against CXCR3-negative naive cells, the former had more hydrophobic TRB CDR3s. Similar TRBV-TRBJ usage characterized naive CXCR3-negative and CXCR3-positive cells; memory cells differed.

UMI-labeled 5' RACE TRB cDNA libraries were prepared from the cells. TCRdb re-called the 5' RACE reads; every CDR3 protein appears as one record, without DNA. This table holds around 150,000 distinct CDR3 sequences. CDR1 and CDR2 from the germline V gene are MDHEN and SYDVKM. The CDR3 has 13 residues. Concerning this clonotype itself: Its antigen is as yet unknown.

What was sequenced was naive CXCR3+ CD8+ T cells from blood. As to subset: CD45RO-CCR7+CD27+CD95- naive CD8+ T cells expressing CXCR3 (TNR3+). The genes are TRBV28 and TRBJ2-1; the D call from TCRdb, TRBD2, cannot be confirmed without DNA. This receptor was identified in a human donor in good health. Some clones in this sample may be carry-over from other donors' samples. The CDR3 sequence: CASSLGWAGEQFF.